A selection of T cell receptor beta chains follows, all from one sample in a study of shared T cell receptors in the human thymus. Data came from immunoSEQ multiplex PCR; TCRdb stores just in-frame clones and leaves some out. The sample lists about 710,000 clones, 80% to 90% seen once, with just under 0.0095% in the top ten. The sample was also reused in another study, on human thymus T cells.

Sample: thymocytes. All receptors derive from a boy under two years old with a congenital heart defect. Both conserved end residues are part of each CDR3. A D gene is named only where the DNA matches it firmly. Size is omitted from some rows. Given values are once, few, many or a class for expanded clones.

CDR3 length: 17
J gene: TRBJ2-7
V gene: TRBV25-1
clone size: NA
D gene: TRBD1
CDR3 protein: CASSEWVQGATTYEQYF
CDR3 DNA: TGTGCCAGCAGTGAATGGGTCCAGGGGGCTACGACCTACGAGCAGTACTTC

CDR3 length: 16
J gene: TRBJ2-7
V gene: TRBV4-1
clone size: NA
D gene: NA
CDR3 protein: CASSQAHLGFSYEQYF
CDR3 DNA: TGCGCCAGCAGCCAAGCCCACCTAGGATTCTCCTACGAGCAGTACTTC

CDR3 length: 16
J gene: TRBJ2-3
V gene: TRBV7-9
clone size: NA
D gene: NA
CDR3 protein: CASSLEGGTATDTQYF
CDR3 DNA: TGTGCCAGCAGCTTAGAAGGAGGGACAGCAACAGATACGCAGTATTTT

CDR3 length: 18
J gene: TRBJ2-2
V gene: TRBV7-2
clone size: few
D gene: NA
CDR3 protein: CASSPRSKVGGDTGELFF
CDR3 DNA: TGTGCCAGCAGCCCGCGATCCAAGGTCGGCGGGGACACCGGGGAGCTGTTTTTT

CDR3 length: 17
J gene: TRBJ2-7
V gene: TRBV4-3
clone size: NA
D gene: TRBD2
CDR3 protein: CASSQGNVTSGSHEQYF
CDR3 DNA: TGCGCCAGCAGCCAAGGAAATGTGACTAGCGGGAGTCACGAGCAGTACTTC

CDR3 length: 18
J gene: TRBJ1-4
V gene: TRBV28
clone size: NA
D gene: NA
CDR3 protein: CASSFPIGGTATNEKLFF
CDR3 DNA: TGTGCCAGCAGTTTCCCCATAGGCGGGACTGCAACTAATGAAAAACTGTTTTTT

CDR3 length: 15
J gene: TRBJ2-7
V gene: TRBV27
clone size: NA
D gene: TRBD2
CDR3 protein: CASSPSRTRTYEQYF
CDR3 DNA: TGTGCCAGCAGCCCAAGTAGGACTAGAACCTACGAGCAGTACTTC

CDR3 length: 12
J gene: TRBJ2-5
V gene: TRBV29-1
clone size: NA
D gene: TRBD1
CDR3 protein: CSADRGPETQYF
CDR3 DNA: TGCAGCGCGGACAGGGGGCCTGAGACCCAGTACTTC

CDR3 length: 11
J gene: TRBJ2-5
V gene: TRBV20-1
clone size: NA
D gene: TRBD2
CDR3 protein: CSAGLEETQYF
CDR3 DNA: TGCAGTGCCGGACTAGAAGAGACCCAGTACTTC

CDR3 length: 15
J gene: TRBJ1-4
V gene: TRBV6-1
clone size: NA
D gene: NA
CDR3 protein: CASRPSTGPEEKLFF
CDR3 DNA: TGTGCCAGCAGACCCTCGACAGGCCCTGAGGAAAAACTGTTTTTT

CDR3 length: 15
J gene: TRBJ2-7
V gene: TRBV29-1
clone size: once
D gene: NA
CDR3 protein: CSVEILISGVHEQYF
CDR3 DNA: TGCAGCGTTGAGATCTTGATCTCGGGGGTCCACGAGCAGTACTTC

CDR3 length: 16
J gene: TRBJ2-3
V gene: TRBV9
clone size: once
D gene: TRBD2
CDR3 protein: CASSILAGVDTDTQYF
CDR3 DNA: TGTGCCAGCAGCATACTAGCGGGGGTTGACACAGATACGCAGTATTTT

CDR3 length: 13
J gene: TRBJ1-1
V gene: TRBV6-6
clone size: NA
D gene: NA
CDR3 protein: CASRLHGGTEAFF
CDR3 DNA: TGTGCCAGCAGACTACACGGCGGCACTGAAGCTTTCTTT